The source of this TCR beta chain is a study of shared clonotypes between healthy human individuals. Study-wide findings and caveats: How much donors shared clonotypes was expected to be affected by sequencing depth. Sharing across four donors was highest in naive CD4 (roughly 5%) and lowest in memory CD8 (0.4%). The study found lower generation probabilities in non-shared clonotypes than in those shared by all four donors.

The V segment lost 1 base and the J segment 6 bases; nucleotides outside the gene matches: 4. Germline loops: CDR1 SQVTM, CDR2 ANQGSEA. The CDR3 covers 13 residues. In the study's own analysis: ImmunoSEQ output lacked quality scores and full-length reads, limiting matched filtering. TCRdb's table, derived via immunoSEQ multiplex PCR, lists solely in-frame clones and lacks some. The DNA was the basis for D and trimming; V, J and clone size are from that table. The sample carries fewer than 1.6 million clones, just under 99% recorded once. Details on this clone: What it binds is unknown.

The chain carries TRBV29-1 and TRBJ2-7; TRBD1 matches at 9 bases. This receptor was taken from a man aged 25-40 years in good health. The sequencing sample was made of naive CD4+ T cells sorted from blood. Subset defined: CD45RA+ positively selected. As DNA, the CDR3 is TGCAGCGTTGAAGCGGGGACAGGGAGCGAGCAGTACTTC. It codes for CSVEAGTGSEQYF.